These T cell receptor beta chains were read from a single sample in a study of shared clonotypes between healthy human individuals. TCRdb's copy holds only in-frame clones and misses some; the assay was immunoSEQ multiplex PCR. The data contain about 2.4 million clones, more than 85% of them singletons. The specimen sequenced was naive CD4+ T cells from PBMCs. The receptors shown here come from a man between 18 and 35 years old in good health. Some clones in this sample may be carry-over from other donors' samples. The CDR3 runs from the conserved cysteine through the conserved F or W. The D gene is left open where the match is weak. Expanded clones get a size class; other rows say once, few or many, or leave the size out.

CDR3 DNA,CDR3 protein,D gene,J gene,clone size,V gene
TGTGCCAGTTCATATAACCCTAACTATGGCTACACCTTC,CASSYNPNYGYTF,NA,TRBJ1-2,NA,TRBV19
TGTGCCAGCAGCTCCTGGACTCTAAACACTGAAGCTTTCTTT,CASSSWTLNTEAFF,NA,TRBJ1-1,NA,TRBV5-4
TGTGCCAGCTCACCATTGGGACAGGGGCACGATCAGCCCCAGCATTTT,CASSPLGQGHDQPQHF,TRBD1,TRBJ1-5,NA,TRBV18
TGTGCCAGCAGCTTGTGGGCAGGGTTGGATAGTGGCTACACCTTC,CASSLWAGLDSGYTF,NA,TRBJ1-2,NA,TRBV5-4
TGTGCCAGCAGTTCGTCTAGCGGCGGAGAGACCCAGTACTTC,CASSSSSGGETQYF,TRBD2,TRBJ2-5,NA,TRBV5-4
TGTGCCAGCCGGTTAGGTGGGGACACTGAAGCTTTCTTT,CASRLGGDTEAFF,NA,TRBJ1-1,NA,TRBV2
TGTGCCAGCAGCCTCGGTGGGGGGAACTATGGCTACACCTTC,CASSLGGGNYGYTF,NA,TRBJ1-2,NA,TRBV7-3
TGCGCCAGCAGCAAAGGGACCTACACAGATACGCAGTATTTT,CASSKGTYTDTQYF,NA,TRBJ2-3,NA,TRBV5-1
TGCGCCAGCAGCTTTCGCGACAACACTGAAGCTTTCTTT,CASSFRDNTEAFF,NA,TRBJ1-1,NA,TRBV5-1
TGTGCCAGCAGTGAATGGGGGACTAACGACTACGAGCAGTACTTC,CASSEWGTNDYEQYF,TRBD2,TRBJ2-7,NA,TRBV2
TGTGCCAGCAGCCAAGTCCAGGCCGAGCAGTACTTC,CASSQVQAEQYF,NA,TRBJ2-7,once,TRBV4-2
TGTGCCAGCAGCCCGGGGACTAGCGCCGGCGTTGGGGAGACCCAGTACTTC,CASSPGTSAGVGETQYF,TRBD2,TRBJ2-5,NA,TRBV9
TGTGCCAGCAGCGAGGACAGGTACCGACGGGGGACCATATATTTT,CASSEDRYRRGTIYF,TRBD1,TRBJ1-3,NA,TRBV11-1
TGTGCCAGCAGTTTAGGTTTGGGGATAACTAATGAAAAACTGTTTTTT,CASSLGLGITNEKLFF,NA,TRBJ1-4,NA,TRBV28
TGTGCCAGCAGTTACCCCTCGGGTCCGGGCTACACCTTC,CASSYPSGPGYTF,NA,TRBJ1-2,NA,TRBV6-6
TGTGCCAGCAGCTTAGCGGCTGGCGAGCAGTTCTTC,CASSLAAGEQFF,NA,TRBJ2-1,once,TRBV7-9
TGTGCCAGCAAAAGCACAAACTTTAGCGGGAGCATCCCGGGGGAGCAGTACTTC,CASKSTNFSGSIPGEQYF,TRBD2,TRBJ2-7,NA,TRBV7-9
TGTGCCAGCAGTTCCCGGGGAAACAATGAGCAGTTCTTC,CASSSRGNNEQFF,NA,TRBJ2-1,once,TRBV27
TGTGCCAGCAGCGGCGGGAGCTCCTACAATGAGCAGTTCTTC,CASSGGSSYNEQFF,TRBD2,TRBJ2-1,NA,TRBV6-6
TGTGCCAGCAGTGAAGCGGCATACGAGCAGTACTTC,CASSEAAYEQYF,NA,TRBJ2-7,NA,TRBV2
TGCAGCGTTGTATGGGGACTATCGGATGAGCAGTTCTTC,CSVVWGLSDEQFF,TRBD2,TRBJ2-1,NA,TRBV29-1
TGTGCCATCAGCCCTACAGGGGGAGGCGCAGATACGCAGTATTTT,CAISPTGGGADTQYF,TRBD1,TRBJ2-3,NA,TRBV10-3
TGCGCCAGCAGGATACTAGCGGGAGAGGCCTACGAGCAGTACTTC,CASRILAGEAYEQYF,TRBD2,TRBJ2-7,NA,TRBV10-1
TGTGCCAGCAGTTTATCGGGGGGGCAGTACACCGGGGAGCTGTTTTTT,CASSLSGGQYTGELFF,NA,TRBJ2-2,NA,TRBV27
TGTGCCAGCAGTTCCCCCCATGGATTTATGAGGGAGACCTTC,CASSSPHGFMRETF,NA,TRBJ1-2,NA,TRBV28
TGTGCCAGCAGTTTACCAGCGGGAGGGGGCCTGTACGAGCAGTACTTC,CASSLPAGGGLYEQYF,TRBD2,TRBJ2-7,NA,TRBV28
TGTGCCAGCAGTTACGGGGCAGGGGTAGGGGAGACCCAGTACTTC,CASSYGAGVGETQYF,NA,TRBJ2-5,NA,TRBV6-5
TGTGCCAGCAGTCCTAGGGCTTACCGGGACTCCAACTCCTACAATGAGCAGTTCTTC,CASSPRAYRDSNSYNEQFF,NA,TRBJ2-1,NA,TRBV27
TGTGCCATCAGTGGGGGACTAGCGGGAGCCTACGAGCAGTACTTC,CAISGGLAGAYEQYF,TRBD2,TRBJ2-7,once,TRBV10-3
TGTGCCATCAGGGGGGGACAGAATTACGAGCAGTACTTC,CAIRGGQNYEQYF,NA,TRBJ2-7,NA,TRBV10-3
TGTGCCAGCAGCTTCCGGGACCGTACCTACGAGCAGTACTTC,CASSFRDRTYEQYF,NA,TRBJ2-7,NA,TRBV28
TGTGCCAGTAGTAATTCGGGGGTGATAGGGCAGCCCCAGCATTTT,CASSNSGVIGQPQHF,NA,TRBJ1-5,once,TRBV19
TGTGCCAGCAGCTTCTACGAAGGGAACACTGAAGCTTTCTTT,CASSFYEGNTEAFF,NA,TRBJ1-1,NA,TRBV7-2
TGTGCCAGCAGCTTAGCACAGGGAACCTACACCTTC,CASSLAQGTYTF,NA,TRBJ1-2,few,TRBV7-9
TGTGCCAGCAGCCACGCTAGCGGGAGGGGGACAGATACGCAGTATTTT,CASSHASGRGTDTQYF,TRBD2,TRBJ2-3,NA,TRBV5-4
TGTGCCAGCAGCTACCAAGCGGGAGTCTCCCGAGGCGAGCAGTACTTC,CASSYQAGVSRGEQYF,TRBD2,TRBJ2-7,NA,TRBV28
TGCGCCAGCAGCTTCGGACAGCTGAACACTGAAGCTTTCTTT,CASSFGQLNTEAFF,NA,TRBJ1-1,NA,TRBV5-1
TGTGCCAGCAGCTTAATAGGACAGGGAGGGTTGGAGACCCAGTACTTC,CASSLIGQGGLETQYF,NA,TRBJ2-5,NA,TRBV9
TGTGCCAGCAGTTTTGGGGGTTCAATGAACACTGAAGCTTTCTTT,CASSFGGSMNTEAFF,NA,TRBJ1-1,NA,TRBV28
TGTGCCAGCAGCAGCGAAGGCAGGGGGGAGGGCACCTACAATGAGCAGTTCTTC,CASSSEGRGEGTYNEQFF,NA,TRBJ2-1,NA,TRBV7-9
TGTGCCAGCTCACTTAAGGTGGGGGGCTATACCCAAGAGACCCAGTACTTC,CASSLKVGGYTQETQYF,NA,TRBJ2-5,NA,TRBV18
TGTGCCAGCAGCGTATCGGGGACAGCGAGCTATGGCTACACCTTC,CASSVSGTASYGYTF,TRBD1,TRBJ1-2,once,TRBV2
TGTGCCAGCAGCTCCGGGACTATCAATGAGCAGTTCTTC,CASSSGTINEQFF,TRBD2,TRBJ2-1,NA,TRBV5-5
TGTGCCAGCTCACCACCGGACACAAGACGCGAGCAGTACTTC,CASSPPDTRREQYF,NA,TRBJ2-7,NA,TRBV18
TGTGCCAGCAGTTGGGGCCCGAAAAACTACGAGCAGTACTTC,CASSWGPKNYEQYF,NA,TRBJ2-7,once,TRBV27
TGCGCCAGCAGTGTGGGACTAGCGGGAGGATTCTACAATGAGCAGTTCTTC,CASSVGLAGGFYNEQFF,TRBD2,TRBJ2-1,NA,TRBV5-1
TGCGCCAGCAGCTCACCCTCCCGAGTAGCGGGAGGGCGTAGTGAGCAGTTCTTC,CASSSPSRVAGGRSEQFF,TRBD2,TRBJ2-1,NA,TRBV4-1
TGTGCCAGCAGCGTTCTGGGGGGGCGGTACAATGAGCAGTTCTTC,CASSVLGGRYNEQFF,NA,TRBJ2-1,once,TRBV11-3
TGTGCCAGCAGCAAAAGGCGGCTTGGGTTGGGCTACACCTTC,CASSKRRLGLGYTF,NA,TRBJ1-2,NA,TRBV21-1
TGTGCCAGCAGCTTAGGACAGGGATTCTACGAGCAGTACTTC,CASSLGQGFYEQYF,NA,TRBJ2-7,NA,TRBV13
TGTGCCAGCAGTGCCGGGACAGGGAGAACAGATACGCAGTATTTT,CASSAGTGRTDTQYF,TRBD1,TRBJ2-3,NA,TRBV6-1
TGCAGTGCTCCCCGGAACACTGAAGCTTTCTTT,CSAPRNTEAFF,NA,TRBJ1-1,once,TRBV20-1
TGTGCCAGCAGTCTATACACCACTGAAGCTTTCTTT,CASSLYTTEAFF,NA,TRBJ1-1,NA,TRBV28
TGCGCCAGCAGTCTGAGGAGGGGTGGTGGAAACACCATATATTTT,CASSLRRGGGNTIYF,NA,TRBJ1-3,NA,TRBV23-1
TGCAGCGTTGAATTGGACAGGGAATTTTCCTACGAGCAGTACTTC,CSVELDREFSYEQYF,TRBD1,TRBJ2-7,NA,TRBV29-1